This TCR beta chain emerged from a study of cytomegalovirus exposure and HLA in healthy donors. Study-level results: Among TCR beta chains, those listed as cytomegalovirus-associated numbered over 150.

Using immunoSEQ multiplex PCR, the repertoire was profiled, and TCRdb retains in-frame clones only, with some absent. The sample carries 150,000 to 180,000 clones, approximately 86% recorded once. A word on this clone: Its antigen is undetermined.

The TCR sequence derives from a young man in good health and CMV-seropositive. Sequencing input: PBMCs.

The CDR3 sequence: CASSSGTSWETQYF. The CDR3 DNA sequence: TGTGCCAGCAGCTCCGGGACTAGTTGGGAGACCCAGTACTTC. The chain joins TRBV6-5 to TRBJ2-5, with 8 bases identical to TRBD2. After removal of 6 bases from V and 5 bases from J, the junction contained 8 bases not matched to a gene. Germline V CDR1 and CDR2: MNHEY, SVGAGI. This CDR3 has 14 amino acids.